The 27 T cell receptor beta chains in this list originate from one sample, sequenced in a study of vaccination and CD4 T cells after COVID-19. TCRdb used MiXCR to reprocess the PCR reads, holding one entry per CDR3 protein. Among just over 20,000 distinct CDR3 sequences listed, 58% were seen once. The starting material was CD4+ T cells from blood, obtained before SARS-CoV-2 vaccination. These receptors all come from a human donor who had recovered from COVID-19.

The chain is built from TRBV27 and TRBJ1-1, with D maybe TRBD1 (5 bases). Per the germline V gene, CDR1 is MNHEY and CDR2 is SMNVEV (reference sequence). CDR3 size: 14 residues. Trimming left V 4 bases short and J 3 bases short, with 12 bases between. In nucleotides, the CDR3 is TGTGCCAGCAGTTCCCCAGGGAAAGACACTGAAGCTTTCTTT. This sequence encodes CASSSPGKDTEAFF.

The CDR3: CASSLLRLNTEAFF. The CDR3 coding sequence is TGTGCCAGCAGTCTACTGCGGTTGAACACTGAAGCTTTCTTT. The rearrangement joins TRBV28 to TRBJ1-1, with D hard to call. Trimming took 5 bases from V and 0 from J, leaving 10 bases between them. Germline lookup yields CDR1 MDHEN and CDR2 SYDVKM. This CDR3 has 14 amino acids.

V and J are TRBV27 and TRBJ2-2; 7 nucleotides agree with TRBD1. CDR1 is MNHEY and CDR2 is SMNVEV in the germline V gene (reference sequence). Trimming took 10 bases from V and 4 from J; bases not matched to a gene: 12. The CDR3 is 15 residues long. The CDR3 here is CATKNRQGVTGELFF. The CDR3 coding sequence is TGTGCCACCAAGAATCGACAGGGTGTCACCGGGGAGCTGTTTTTT.

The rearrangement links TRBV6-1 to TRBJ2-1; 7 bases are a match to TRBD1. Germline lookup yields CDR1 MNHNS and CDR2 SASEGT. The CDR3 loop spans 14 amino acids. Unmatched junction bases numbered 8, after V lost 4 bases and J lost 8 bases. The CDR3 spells CASSVDRHRDEQFF. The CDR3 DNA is TGTGCCAGCAGTGTGGACAGGCACCGTGATGAGCAGTTCTTC.

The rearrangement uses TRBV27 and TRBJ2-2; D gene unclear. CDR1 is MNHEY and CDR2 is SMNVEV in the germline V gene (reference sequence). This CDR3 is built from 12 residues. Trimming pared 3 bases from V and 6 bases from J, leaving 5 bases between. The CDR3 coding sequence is TGTGCCAGCAGTTTCCCCGCCGGGGAGCTGTTTTTT. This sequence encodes CASSFPAGELFF.

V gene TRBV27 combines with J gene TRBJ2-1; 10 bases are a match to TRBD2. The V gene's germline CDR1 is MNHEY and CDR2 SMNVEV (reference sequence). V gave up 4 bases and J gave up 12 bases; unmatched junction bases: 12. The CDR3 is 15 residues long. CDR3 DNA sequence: TGTGCCAGCAGTTCGGGGGTGGCTAGCGGGAGCCCGCAGTTCTTC. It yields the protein CASSSGVASGSPQFF.

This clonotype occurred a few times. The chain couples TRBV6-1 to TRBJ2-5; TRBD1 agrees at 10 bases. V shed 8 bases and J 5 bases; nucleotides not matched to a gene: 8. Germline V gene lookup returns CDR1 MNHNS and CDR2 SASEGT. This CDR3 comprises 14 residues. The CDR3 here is CASAPGQGIETQYF. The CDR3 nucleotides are TGTGCCAGCGCGCCGGGACAGGGGATCGAGACCCAGTACTTC.

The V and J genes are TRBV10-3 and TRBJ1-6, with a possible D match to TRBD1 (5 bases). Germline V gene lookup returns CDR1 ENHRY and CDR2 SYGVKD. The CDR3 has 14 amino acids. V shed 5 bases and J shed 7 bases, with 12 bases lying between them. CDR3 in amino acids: CAISPSGPNSPLHF. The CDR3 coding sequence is TGTGCCATCAGTCCCTCGGGACCAAATTCACCCCTCCACTTT.

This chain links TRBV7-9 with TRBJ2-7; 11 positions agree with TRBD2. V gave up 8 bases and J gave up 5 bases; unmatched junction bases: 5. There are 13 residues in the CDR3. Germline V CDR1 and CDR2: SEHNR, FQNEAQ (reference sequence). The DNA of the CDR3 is TGTGCCAGCGCTGTAGCGGGGGGGAACGAGCAGTACTTC. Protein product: CASAVAGGNEQYF.

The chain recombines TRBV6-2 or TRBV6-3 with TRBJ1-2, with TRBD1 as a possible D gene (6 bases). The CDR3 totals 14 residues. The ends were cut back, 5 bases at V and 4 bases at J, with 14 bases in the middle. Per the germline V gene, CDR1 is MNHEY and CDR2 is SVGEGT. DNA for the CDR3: TGTGCCAGCAGTGTCCAGGGGCAAGGCTATGGCTACACCTTC. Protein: CASSVQGQGYGYTF.

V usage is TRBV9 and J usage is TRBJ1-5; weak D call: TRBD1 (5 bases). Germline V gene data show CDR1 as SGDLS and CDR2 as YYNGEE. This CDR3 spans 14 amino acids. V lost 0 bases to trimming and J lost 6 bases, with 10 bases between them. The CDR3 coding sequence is TGTGCCAGCAGCGTAGGGGGGAGAGGTCAGCCCCAGCATTTT. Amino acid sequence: CASSVGGRGQPQHF.

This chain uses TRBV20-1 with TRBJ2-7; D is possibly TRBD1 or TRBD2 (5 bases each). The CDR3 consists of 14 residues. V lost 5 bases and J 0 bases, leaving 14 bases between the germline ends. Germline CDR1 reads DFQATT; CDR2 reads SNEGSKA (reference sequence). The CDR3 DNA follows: TGCAGTGCTCAACTGAGCGGACACTCCTACGAGCAGTACTTC. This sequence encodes CSAQLSGHSYEQYF.

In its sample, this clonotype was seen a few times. The CDR3 DNA follows: TGTGCCAGCCTAGACAGGTGGAATTCACCCCTCCACTTT. It encodes CASLDRWNSPLHF. The chain has TRBV28 and TRBJ1-6, with a tentative D call TRBD1 (6 bases). Trimming removed 8 bases from V and 7 bases from J, with 12 bases in between. The germline gives CDR1 MDHEN, CDR2 SYDVKM. The length of the CDR3 is 13 residues.

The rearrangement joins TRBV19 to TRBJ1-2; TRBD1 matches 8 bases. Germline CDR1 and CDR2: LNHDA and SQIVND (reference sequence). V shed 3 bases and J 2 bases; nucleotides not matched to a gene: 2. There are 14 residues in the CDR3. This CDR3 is CASSITGGNYGYTF. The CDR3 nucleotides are TGTGCCAGTAGTATTACAGGGGGGAACTATGGCTACACCTTC.

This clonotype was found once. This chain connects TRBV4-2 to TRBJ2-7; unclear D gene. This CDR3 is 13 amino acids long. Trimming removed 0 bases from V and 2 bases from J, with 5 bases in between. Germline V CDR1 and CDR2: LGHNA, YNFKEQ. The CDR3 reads CASSQELAYEQYF. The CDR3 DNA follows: TGTGCCAGCAGCCAAGAATTGGCCTACGAGCAGTACTTC.

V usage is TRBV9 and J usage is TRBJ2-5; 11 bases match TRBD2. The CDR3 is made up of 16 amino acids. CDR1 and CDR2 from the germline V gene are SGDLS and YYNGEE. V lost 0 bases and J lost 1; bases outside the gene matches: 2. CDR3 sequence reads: CASSVAGTSGQETQYF. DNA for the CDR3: TGTGCCAGCAGCGTAGCTGGGACTAGCGGCCAAGAGACCCAGTACTTC.

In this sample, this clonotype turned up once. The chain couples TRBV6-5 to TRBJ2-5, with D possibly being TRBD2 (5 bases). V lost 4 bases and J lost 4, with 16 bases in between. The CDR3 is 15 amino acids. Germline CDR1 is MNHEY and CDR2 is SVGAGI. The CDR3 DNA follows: TGTGCCAGCAGTTCCCCCTCAGGCGAGGGAGAGACCCAGTACTTC. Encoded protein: CASSSPSGEGETQYF.

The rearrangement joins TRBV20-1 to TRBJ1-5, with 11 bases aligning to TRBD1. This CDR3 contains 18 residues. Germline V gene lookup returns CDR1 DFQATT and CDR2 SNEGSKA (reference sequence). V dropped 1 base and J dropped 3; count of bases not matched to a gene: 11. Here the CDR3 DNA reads TGCAGTGCTAGAGTTAGGGACAGGGGGAGTGGGATCAATCAGCCCCAGCATTTT. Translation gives CSARVRDRGSGINQPQHF.

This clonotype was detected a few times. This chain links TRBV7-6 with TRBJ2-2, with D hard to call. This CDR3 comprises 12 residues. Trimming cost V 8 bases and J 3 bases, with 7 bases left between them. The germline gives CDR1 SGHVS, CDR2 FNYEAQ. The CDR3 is CASSWHTGELFF. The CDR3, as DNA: TGTGCCAGCTCTTGGCACACCGGGGAGCTGTTTTTT. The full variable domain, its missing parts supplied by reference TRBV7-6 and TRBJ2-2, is GAGVSQSPRYKVTKRGQDVALRCDPISGHVSLYWYRQALGQGPEFLTYFNYEAQQDKSGLPNDRFSAERPEGSISTLTIQRTEQRDSAMYRCASSWHTGELFFGEGSRLTVL.

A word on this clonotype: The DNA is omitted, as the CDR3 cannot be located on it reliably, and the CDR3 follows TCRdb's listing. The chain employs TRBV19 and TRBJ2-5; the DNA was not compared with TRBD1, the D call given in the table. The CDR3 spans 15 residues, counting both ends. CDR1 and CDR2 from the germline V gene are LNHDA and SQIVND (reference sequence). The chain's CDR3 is CASSISDSFLETQYF.

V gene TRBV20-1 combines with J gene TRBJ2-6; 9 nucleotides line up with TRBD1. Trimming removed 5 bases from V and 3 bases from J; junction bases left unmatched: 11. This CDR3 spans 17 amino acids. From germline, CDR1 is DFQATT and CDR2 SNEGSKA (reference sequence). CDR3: CSALAPGTGFGANVLTF. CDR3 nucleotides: TGCAGTGCTTTAGCCCCCGGGACAGGGTTTGGGGCCAACGTCCTGACTTTC.

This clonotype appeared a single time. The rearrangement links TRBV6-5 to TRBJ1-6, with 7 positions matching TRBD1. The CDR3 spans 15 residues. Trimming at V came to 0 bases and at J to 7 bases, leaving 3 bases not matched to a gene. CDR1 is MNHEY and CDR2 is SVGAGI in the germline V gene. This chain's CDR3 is CASSYSGTVNSPLHF. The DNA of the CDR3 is TGTGCCAGCAGTTACTCCGGGACAGTGAATTCACCCCTCCACTTT.

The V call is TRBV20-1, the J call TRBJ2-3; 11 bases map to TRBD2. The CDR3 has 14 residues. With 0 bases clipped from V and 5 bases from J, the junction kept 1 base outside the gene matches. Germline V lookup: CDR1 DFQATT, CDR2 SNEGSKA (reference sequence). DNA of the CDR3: TGCAGTGCTAGAGATAGCGGGAGGGGAGATACGCAGTATTTT. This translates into CSARDSGRGDTQYF.

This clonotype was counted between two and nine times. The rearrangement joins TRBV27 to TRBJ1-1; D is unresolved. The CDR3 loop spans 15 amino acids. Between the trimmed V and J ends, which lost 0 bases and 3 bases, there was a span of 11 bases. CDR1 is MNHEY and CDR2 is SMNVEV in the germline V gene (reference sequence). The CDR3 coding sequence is TGTGCCAGCAGTTTATCTAGGCAGGCGCACACTGAAGCTTTCTTT. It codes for CASSLSRQAHTEAFF.

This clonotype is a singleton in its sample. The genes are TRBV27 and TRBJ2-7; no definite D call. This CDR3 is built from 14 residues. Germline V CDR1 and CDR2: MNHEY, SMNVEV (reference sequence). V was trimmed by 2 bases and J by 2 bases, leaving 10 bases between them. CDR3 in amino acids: CASSLVSGAYEQYF. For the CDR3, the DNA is TGTGCCAGCAGTTTAGTCTCTGGGGCCTACGAGCAGTACTTC.

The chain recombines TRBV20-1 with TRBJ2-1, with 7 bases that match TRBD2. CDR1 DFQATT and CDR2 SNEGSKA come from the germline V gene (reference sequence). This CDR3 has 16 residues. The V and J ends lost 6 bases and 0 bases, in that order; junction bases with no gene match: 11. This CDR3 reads CSAALMGGSSYNEQFF. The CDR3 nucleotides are TGCAGTGCCGCTCTGATGGGCGGGAGCTCCTACAATGAGCAGTTCTTC.

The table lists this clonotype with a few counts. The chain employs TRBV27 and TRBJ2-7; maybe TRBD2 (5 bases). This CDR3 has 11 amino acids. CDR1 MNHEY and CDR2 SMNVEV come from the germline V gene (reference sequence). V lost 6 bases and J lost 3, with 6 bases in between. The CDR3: CASRGVYEQYF. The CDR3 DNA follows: TGTGCCAGCAGGGGAGTCTACGAGCAGTACTTC.